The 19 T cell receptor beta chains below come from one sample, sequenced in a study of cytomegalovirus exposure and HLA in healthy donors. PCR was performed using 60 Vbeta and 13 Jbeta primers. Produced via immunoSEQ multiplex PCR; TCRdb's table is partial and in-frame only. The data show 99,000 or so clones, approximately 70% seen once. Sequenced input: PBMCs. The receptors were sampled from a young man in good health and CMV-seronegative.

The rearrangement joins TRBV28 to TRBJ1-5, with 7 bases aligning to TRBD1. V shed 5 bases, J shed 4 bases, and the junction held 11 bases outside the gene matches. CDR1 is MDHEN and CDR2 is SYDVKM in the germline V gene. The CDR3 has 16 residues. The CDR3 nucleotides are TGTGCCAGCAGTACTCGGACAGGCGCCCAGAATCAGCCCCAGCATTTT. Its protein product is CASSTRTGAQNQPQHF.

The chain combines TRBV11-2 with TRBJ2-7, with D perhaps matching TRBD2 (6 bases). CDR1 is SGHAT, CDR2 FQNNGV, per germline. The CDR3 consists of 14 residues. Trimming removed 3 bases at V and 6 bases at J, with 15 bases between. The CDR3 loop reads CASSFPGGPGEQYF. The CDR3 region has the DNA TGTGCCAGCAGCTTTCCCGGAGGGCCGGGCGAGCAGTACTTC.

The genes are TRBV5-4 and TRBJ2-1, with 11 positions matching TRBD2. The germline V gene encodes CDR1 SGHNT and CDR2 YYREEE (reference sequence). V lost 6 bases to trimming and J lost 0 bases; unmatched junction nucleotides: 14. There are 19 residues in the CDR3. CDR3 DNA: TGTGCCAGCACCAAGGGGACTAGCGGCCCCTCTCCCTCCTACAATGAGCAGTTCTTC. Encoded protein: CASTKGTSGPSPSYNEQFF.

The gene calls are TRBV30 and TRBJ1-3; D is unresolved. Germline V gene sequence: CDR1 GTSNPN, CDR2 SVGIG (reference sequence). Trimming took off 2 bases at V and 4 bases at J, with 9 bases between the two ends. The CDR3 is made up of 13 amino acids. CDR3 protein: CAWSISPGNTIYF. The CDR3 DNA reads TGTGCCTGGAGTATCTCTCCGGGAAACACCATATATTTT.

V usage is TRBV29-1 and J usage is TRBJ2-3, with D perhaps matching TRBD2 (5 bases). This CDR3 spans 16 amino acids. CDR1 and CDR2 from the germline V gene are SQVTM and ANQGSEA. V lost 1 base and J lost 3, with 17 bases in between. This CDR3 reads CSVEGALGERTDTQYF. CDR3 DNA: TGCAGCGTTGAAGGGGCTCTTGGGGAGAGGACAGATACGCAGTATTTT.

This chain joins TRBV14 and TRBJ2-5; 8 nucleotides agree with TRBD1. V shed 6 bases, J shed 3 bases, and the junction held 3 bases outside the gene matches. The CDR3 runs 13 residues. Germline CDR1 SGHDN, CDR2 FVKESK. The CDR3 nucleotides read TGTGCCAGCAGAAGGACAGGGAAAGAGACCCAGTACTTC. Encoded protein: CASRRTGKETQYF.

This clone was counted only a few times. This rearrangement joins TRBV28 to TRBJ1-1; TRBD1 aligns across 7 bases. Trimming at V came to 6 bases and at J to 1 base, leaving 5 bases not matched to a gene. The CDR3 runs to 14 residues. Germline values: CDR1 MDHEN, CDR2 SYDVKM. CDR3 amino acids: CASRSGTANTEAFF. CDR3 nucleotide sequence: TGTGCCAGCAGGTCGGGGACAGCGAACACTGAAGCTTTCTTT.

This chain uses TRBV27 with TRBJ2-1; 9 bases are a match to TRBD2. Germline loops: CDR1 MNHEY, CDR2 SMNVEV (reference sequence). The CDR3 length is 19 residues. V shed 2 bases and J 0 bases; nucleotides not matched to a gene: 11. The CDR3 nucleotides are TGTGCCAGCAGTTTAATCCCACCTCTAGCGGGGCTCTCCTACAATGAGCAGTTCTTC. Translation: CASSLIPPLAGLSYNEQFF.

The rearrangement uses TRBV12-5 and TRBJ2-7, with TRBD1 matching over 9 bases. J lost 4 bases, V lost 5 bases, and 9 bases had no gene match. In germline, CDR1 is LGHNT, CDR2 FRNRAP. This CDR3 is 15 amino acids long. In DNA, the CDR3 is TGTGCTAGTGGTCGAGGACAGGGGACGAATTACGAGCAGTACTTC. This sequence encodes CASGRGQGTNYEQYF. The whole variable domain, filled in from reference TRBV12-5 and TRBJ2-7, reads DARVTQTPRHKVTEMGQEVTMRCQPILGHNTVFWYRQTMMQGLELLAYFRNRAPLDDSGMPKDRFSAEMPDATLATLKIQPSEPRDSAVYFCASGRGQGTNYEQYFGPGTRLTVT.

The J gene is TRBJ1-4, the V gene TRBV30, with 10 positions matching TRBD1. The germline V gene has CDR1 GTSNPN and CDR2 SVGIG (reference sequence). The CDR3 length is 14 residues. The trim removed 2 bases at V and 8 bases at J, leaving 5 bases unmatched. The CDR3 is CAWSPGTGEEKLFF. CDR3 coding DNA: TGTGCCTGGAGTCCCGGGACAGGGGAGGAAAAACTGTTTTTT.

The CDR3 DNA reads TGTGCCAGCAGCCAAACAGGGTTCTATAGCAATCAGCCCCAGCATTTT. Residues: CASSQTGFYSNQPQHF. V is TRBV28 and J is TRBJ1-5; TRBD1 is a possible D gene (6 bases). This CDR3 spans 16 amino acids. V lost 6 bases and J lost 0, with 15 bases in between. The V gene's germline CDR1 is MDHEN and CDR2 SYDVKM.

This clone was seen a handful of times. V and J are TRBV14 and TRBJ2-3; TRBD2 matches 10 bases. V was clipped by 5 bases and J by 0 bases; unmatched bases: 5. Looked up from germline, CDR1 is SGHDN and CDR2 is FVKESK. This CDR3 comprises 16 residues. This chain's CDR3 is CASSKWTSGSTDTQYF. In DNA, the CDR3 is TGTGCCAGCAGCAAATGGACTAGCGGAAGCACAGATACGCAGTATTTT.

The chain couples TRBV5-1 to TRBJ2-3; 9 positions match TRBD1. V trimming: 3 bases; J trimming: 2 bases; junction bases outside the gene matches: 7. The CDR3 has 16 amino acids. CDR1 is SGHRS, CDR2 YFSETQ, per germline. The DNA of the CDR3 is TGCGCCAGCAGCTCGGGACAGGGCGAGTTCACAGATACGCAGTATTTT. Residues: CASSSGQGEFTDTQYF.

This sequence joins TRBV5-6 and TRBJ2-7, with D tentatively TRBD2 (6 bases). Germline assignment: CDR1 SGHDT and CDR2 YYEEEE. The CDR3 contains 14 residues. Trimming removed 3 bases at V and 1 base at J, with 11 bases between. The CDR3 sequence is CASSWRDGSYEQYF. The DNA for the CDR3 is TGTGCCAGCAGCTGGCGGGACGGATCCTACGAGCAGTACTTC.

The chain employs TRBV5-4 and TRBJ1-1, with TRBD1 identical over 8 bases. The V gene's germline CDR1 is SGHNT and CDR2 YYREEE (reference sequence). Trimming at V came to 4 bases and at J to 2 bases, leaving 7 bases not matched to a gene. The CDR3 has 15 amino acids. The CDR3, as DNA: TGTGCCAGCAGCCCCAGGGACAGGCCAAACACTGAAGCTTTCTTT. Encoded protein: CASSPRDRPNTEAFF.

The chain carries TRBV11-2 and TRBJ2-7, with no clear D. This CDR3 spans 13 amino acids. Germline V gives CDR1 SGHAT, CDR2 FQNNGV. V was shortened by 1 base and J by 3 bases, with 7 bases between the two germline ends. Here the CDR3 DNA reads TGTGCCAGCAGCTTAGCCGAGCACTACGAGCAGTACTTC. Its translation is CASSLAEHYEQYF.

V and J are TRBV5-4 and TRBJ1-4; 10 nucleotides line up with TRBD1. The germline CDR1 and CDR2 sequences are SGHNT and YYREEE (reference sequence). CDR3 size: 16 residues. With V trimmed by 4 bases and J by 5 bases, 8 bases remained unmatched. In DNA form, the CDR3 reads TGTGCCAGCAGCATGCGTCCGGGACAGGGGAATGAAAAACTGTTTTTT. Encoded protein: CASSMRPGQGNEKLFF.

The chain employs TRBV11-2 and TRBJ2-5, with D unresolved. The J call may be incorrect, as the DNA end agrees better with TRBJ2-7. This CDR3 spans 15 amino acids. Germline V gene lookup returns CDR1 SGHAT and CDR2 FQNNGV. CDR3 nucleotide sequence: TGTGCCAGCAGCTTAGAGGCAGGAACGTCCTACGAGCAGTACTTC. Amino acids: CASSLEAGTSYEQYF.

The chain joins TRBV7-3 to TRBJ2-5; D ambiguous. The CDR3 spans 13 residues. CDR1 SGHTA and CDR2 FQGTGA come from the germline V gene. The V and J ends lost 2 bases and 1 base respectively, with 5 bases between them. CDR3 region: CASSLSFQETQYF. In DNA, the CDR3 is TGTGCCAGCAGCTTATCTTTCCAAGAGACCCAGTACTTC.